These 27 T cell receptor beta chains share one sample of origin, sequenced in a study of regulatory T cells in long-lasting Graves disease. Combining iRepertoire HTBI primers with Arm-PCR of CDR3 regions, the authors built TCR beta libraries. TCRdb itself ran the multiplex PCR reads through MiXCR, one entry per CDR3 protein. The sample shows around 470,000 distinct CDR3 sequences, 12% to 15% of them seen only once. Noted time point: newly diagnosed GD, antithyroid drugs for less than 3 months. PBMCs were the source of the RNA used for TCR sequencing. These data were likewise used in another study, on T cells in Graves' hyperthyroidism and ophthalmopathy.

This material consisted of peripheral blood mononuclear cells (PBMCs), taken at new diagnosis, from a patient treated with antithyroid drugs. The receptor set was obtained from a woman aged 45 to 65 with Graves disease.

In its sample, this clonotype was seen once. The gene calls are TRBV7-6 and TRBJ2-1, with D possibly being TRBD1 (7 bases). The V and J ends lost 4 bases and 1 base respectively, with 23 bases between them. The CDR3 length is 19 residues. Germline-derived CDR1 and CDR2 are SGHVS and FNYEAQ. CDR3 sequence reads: CASSSSGQLLAISYNEQFF. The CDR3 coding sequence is TGTGCCAGCAGCTCGTCGGGACAGCTCCTAGCGATTTCCTACAATGAGCAGTTCTTC.

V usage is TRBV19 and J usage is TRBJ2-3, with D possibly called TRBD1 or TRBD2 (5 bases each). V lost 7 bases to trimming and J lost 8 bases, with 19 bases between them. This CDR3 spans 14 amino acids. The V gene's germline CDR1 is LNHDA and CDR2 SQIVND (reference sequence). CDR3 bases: TGTGCCAGTAACGGGGCTAAAGCGGTCGGTACGCAGTATTTT. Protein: CASNGAKAVGTQYF.

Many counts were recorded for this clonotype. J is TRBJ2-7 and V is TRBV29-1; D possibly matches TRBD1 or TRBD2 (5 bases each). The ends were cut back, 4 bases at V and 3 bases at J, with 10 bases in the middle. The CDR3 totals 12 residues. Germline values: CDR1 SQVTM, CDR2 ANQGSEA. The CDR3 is CSVGGGGYEQYF. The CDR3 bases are TGCAGCGTTGGGGGTGGGGGCTACGAGCAGTACTTC.

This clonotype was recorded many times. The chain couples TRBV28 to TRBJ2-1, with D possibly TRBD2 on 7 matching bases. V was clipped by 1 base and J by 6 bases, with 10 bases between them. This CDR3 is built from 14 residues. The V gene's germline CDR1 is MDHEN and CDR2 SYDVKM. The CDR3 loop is CASSLSGGPNEQFF. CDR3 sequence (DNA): TGTGCCAGCAGTTTATCGGGGGGCCCCAATGAGCAGTTCTTC. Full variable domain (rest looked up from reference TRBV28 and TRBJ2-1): DVKVTQSSRYLVKRTGEKVFLECVQDMDHENMFWYRQDPGLGLRLIYFSYDVKMKEKGDIPEGYSVSREKKERFSLILESASTNQTSMYLCASSLSGGPNEQFFGPGTRLTVL.

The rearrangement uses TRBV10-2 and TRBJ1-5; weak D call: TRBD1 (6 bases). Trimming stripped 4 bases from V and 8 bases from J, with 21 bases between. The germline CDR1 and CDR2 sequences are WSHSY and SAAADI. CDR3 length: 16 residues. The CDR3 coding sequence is TGCGCCAGCAGTGGCCACGACAGGCCGGGTGGGGAGCCCCAGCATTTT. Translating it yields CASSGHDRPGGEPQHF.

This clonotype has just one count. CDR3 nucleotides: TGTGCCAGCAGTGACTTGTGGACTAGCGGGAGCGATGAGCAGTTCTTC. The encoded protein is CASSDLWTSGSDEQFF. This chain joins TRBV2 and TRBJ2-1; 13 bases map to TRBD2. This CDR3 is built from 16 residues. With V trimmed by 3 bases and J by 8 bases, 7 bases remained unmatched. CDR1 is SNHLY, CDR2 FYNNEI, per germline.

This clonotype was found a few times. DNA of the CDR3: TGTGCCAGCAGCCCCGGAGGGAGGGACTCCTACGAGCAGTACTTC. Amino acid sequence: CASSPGGRDSYEQYF. The chain recombines TRBV5-4 with TRBJ2-7; 7 bases match TRBD2. Trimming at V came to 4 bases and at J to 0 bases, leaving 7 bases not matched to a gene. Germline V lookup: CDR1 SGHNT, CDR2 YYREEE (reference sequence). The CDR3 is 15 residues long.

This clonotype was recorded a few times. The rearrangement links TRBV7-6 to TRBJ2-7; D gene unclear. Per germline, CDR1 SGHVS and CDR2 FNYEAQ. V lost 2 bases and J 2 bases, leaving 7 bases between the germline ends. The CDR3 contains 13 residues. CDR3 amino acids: CASSLHSAYEQYF. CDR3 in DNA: TGTGCCAGCAGCTTACATAGTGCCTACGAGCAGTACTTC.

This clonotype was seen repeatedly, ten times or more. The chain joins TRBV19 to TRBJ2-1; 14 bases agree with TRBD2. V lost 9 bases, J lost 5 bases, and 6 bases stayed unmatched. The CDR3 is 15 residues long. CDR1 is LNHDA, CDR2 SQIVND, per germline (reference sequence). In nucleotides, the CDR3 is TGTGCCAGCCAGGGACTAGCGGGAGTTGACAATGAGCAGTTCTTC. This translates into CASQGLAGVDNEQFF.

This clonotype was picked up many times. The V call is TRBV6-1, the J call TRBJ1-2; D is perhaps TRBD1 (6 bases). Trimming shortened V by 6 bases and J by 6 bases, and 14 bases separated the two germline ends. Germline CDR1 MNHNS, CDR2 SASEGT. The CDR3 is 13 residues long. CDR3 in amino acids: CASRDSRGDGYTF. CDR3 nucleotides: TGTGCCAGCAGGGACAGCCGGGGGGATGGCTACACCTTC.

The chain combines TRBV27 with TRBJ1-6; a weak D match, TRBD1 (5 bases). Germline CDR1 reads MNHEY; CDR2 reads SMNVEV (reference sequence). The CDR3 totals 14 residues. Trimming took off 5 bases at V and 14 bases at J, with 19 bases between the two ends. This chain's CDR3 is CASSPGTPFLALHF. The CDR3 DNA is TGTGCCAGCAGTCCCGGGACCCCTTTTTTGGCCCTCCACTTT.

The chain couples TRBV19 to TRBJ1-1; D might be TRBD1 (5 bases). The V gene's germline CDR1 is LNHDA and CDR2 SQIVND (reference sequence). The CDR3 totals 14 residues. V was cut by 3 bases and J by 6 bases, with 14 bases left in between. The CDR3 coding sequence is TGTGCCAGTAGTATCTCCGAGGGACGACCTGAAGCTTTCTTT. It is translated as CASSISEGRPEAFF.

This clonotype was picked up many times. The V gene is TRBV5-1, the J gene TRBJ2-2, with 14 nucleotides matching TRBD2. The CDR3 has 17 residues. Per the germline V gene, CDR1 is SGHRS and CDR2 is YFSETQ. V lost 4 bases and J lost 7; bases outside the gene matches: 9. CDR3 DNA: TGCGCCAGCAGCGAACCGGGACTAGCGGGAGTCGGCGGGGAGCTGTTTTTT. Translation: CASSEPGLAGVGGELFF.

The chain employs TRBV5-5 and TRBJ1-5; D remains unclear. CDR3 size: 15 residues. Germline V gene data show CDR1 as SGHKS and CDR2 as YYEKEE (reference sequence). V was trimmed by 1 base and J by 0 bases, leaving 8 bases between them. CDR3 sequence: CASSLFGYSNQPQHF. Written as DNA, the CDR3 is TGTGCCAGCAGCTTGTTCGGGTATAGCAATCAGCCCCAGCATTTT.

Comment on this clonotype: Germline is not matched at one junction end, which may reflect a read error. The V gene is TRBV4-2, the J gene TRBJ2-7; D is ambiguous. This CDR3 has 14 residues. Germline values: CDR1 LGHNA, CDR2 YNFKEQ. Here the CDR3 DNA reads TGTGCCAGCGGCCAAGATCGACTTGAGTACGAGCAGTACTTC. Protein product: CASGQDRLEYEQYF.

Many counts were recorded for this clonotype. CDR3 sequence reads: CSGTRESYEQYF. CDR3 coding DNA: TGCAGTGGGACTAGAGAGAGCTACGAGCAGTACTTC. The chain recombines TRBV20-1 with TRBJ2-7; 7 bases align to TRBD2. Trimming removed 7 bases from V and 3 bases from J; junction bases left unmatched: 6. The CDR3 is 12 amino acids. The germline V gene encodes CDR1 DFQATT and CDR2 SNEGSKA (reference sequence).

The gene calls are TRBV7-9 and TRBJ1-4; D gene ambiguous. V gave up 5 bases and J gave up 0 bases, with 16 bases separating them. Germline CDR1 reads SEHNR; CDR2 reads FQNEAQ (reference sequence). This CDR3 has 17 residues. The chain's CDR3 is CASSASILTATNEKLFF. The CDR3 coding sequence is TGTGCCAGCAGCGCAAGCATCCTAACTGCAACTAATGAAAAACTGTTTTTT.

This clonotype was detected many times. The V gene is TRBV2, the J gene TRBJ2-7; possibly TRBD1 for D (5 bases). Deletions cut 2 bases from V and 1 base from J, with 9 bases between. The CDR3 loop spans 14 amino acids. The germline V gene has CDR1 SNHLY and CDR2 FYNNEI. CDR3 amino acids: CASSETGFSYEQYF. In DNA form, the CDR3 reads TGTGCCAGCAGTGAAACAGGATTTTCCTACGAGCAGTACTTC.

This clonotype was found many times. This CDR3 reads CASSQPLAGTADTQYF. CDR3 nucleotides: TGTGCCAGCAGTCAACCACTAGCGGGAACCGCAGATACGCAGTATTTT. This sequence joins TRBV2 and TRBJ2-3; TRBD2 aligns across 10 bases. The CDR3 is 16 residues long. Germline V gene lookup returns CDR1 SNHLY and CDR2 FYNNEI. Trimming removed 5 bases from V and 4 bases from J; junction bases left unmatched: 9.

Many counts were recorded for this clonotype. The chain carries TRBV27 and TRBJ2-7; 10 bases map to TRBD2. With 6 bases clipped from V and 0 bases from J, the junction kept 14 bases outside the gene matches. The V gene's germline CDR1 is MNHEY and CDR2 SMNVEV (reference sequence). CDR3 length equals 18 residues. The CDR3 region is CASSHSGTSAPSSYEQYF. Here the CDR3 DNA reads TGTGCCAGCAGCCACTCCGGGACTAGCGCTCCTAGCTCCTACGAGCAGTACTTC.

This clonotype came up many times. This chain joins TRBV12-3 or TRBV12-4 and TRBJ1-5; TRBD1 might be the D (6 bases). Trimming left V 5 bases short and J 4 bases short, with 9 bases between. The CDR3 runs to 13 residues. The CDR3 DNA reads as TGTGCCAGCAGTGGACAGTGGAATCAGCCCCAGCATTTT. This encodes CASSGQWNQPQHF.

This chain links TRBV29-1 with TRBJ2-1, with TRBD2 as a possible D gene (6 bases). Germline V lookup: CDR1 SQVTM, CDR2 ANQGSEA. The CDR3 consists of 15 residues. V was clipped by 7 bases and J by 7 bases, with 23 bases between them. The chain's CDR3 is CSAAVGRGSGNEQFF. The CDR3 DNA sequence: TGCAGCGCTGCAGTGGGGCGGGGTTCGGGAAATGAGCAGTTCTTC.

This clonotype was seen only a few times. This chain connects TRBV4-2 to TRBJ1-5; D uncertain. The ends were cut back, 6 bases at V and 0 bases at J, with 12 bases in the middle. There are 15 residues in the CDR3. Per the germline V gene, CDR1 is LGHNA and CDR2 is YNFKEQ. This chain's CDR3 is CASRGGFDSNQPQHF. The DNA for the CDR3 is TGTGCCAGCAGGGGAGGGTTTGATAGCAATCAGCCCCAGCATTTT.

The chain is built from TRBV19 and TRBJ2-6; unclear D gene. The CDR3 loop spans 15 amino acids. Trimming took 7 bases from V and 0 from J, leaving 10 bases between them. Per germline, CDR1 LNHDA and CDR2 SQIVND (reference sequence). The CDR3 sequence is CASTNGFSGANVLTF. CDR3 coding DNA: TGTGCCAGTACTAACGGATTCTCTGGGGCCAACGTCCTGACTTTC.

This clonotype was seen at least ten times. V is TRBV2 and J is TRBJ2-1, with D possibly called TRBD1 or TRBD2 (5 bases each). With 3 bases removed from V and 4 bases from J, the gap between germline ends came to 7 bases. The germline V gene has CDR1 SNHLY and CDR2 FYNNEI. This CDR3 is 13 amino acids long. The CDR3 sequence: CASSEGEYNEQFF. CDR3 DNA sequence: TGTGCCAGCAGTGAGGGGGAGTACAATGAGCAGTTCTTC. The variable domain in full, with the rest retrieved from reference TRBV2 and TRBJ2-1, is EPEVTQTPSHQVTQMGQEVILRCVPISNHLYFYWYRQILGQKVEFLVSFYNNEISEKSEIFDDQFSVERPDGSNFTLKIRSTKLEDSAMYFCASSEGEYNEQFFGPGTRLTVL.

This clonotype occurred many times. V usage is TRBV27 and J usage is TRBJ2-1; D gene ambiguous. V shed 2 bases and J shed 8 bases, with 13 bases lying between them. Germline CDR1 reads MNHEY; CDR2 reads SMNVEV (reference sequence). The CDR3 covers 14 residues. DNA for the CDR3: TGTGCCAGCAGTTTAGGTGTATCGGTCGATGAGCAGTTCTTC. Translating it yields CASSLGVSVDEQFF.

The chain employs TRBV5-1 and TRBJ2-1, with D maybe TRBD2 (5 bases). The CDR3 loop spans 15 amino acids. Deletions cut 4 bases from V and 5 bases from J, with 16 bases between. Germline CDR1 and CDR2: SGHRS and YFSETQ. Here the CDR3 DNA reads TGCGCCAGCAGCGACGACTACCGATCTGACAATGAGCAGTTCTTC. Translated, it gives CASSDDYRSDNEQFF.